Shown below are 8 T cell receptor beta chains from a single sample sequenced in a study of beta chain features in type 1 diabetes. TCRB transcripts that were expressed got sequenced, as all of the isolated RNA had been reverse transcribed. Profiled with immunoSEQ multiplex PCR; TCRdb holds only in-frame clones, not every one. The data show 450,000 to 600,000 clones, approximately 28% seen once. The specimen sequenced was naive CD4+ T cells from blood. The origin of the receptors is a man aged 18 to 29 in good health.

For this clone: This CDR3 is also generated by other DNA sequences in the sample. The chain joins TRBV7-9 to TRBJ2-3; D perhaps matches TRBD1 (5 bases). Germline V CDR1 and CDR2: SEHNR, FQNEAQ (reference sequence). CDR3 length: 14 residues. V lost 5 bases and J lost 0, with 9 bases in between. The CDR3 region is CASSLGASTDTQYF. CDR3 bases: TGTGCCAGCAGCCTAGGGGCTAGCACAGATACGCAGTATTTT.

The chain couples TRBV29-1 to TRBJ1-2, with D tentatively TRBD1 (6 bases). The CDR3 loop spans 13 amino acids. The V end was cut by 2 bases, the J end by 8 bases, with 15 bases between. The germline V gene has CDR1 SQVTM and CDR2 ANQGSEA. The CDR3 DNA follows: TGCAGCGTTGAACGGTCCGGGGGCGCAGGCTACACCTTC. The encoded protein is CSVERSGGAGYTF.

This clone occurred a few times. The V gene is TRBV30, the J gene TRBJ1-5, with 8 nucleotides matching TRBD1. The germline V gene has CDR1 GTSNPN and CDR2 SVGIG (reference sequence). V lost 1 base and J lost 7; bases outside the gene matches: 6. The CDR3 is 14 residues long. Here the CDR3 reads CAWSGGQGDQPQHF. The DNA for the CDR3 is TGTGCCTGGAGTGGTGGACAGGGAGACCAGCCCCAGCATTTT.

In DNA form, the CDR3 reads TGTGCCAGCGTACGGGACAACGAACAAGAGACCCAGTACTTC. Encoded protein: CASVRDNEQETQYF. The V and J genes are TRBV28 and TRBJ2-5; maybe TRBD1 (6 bases). CDR1 and CDR2 from the germline V gene are MDHEN and SYDVKM. This CDR3 is built from 14 residues. Trimming shortened V by 8 bases and J by 2 bases, and 15 bases separated the two germline ends.

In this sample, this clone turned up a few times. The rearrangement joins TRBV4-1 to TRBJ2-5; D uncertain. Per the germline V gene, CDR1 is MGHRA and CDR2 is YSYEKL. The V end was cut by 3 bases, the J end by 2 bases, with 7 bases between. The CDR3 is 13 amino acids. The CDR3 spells CASSHQIQETQYF. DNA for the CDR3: TGCGCCAGCAGCCACCAAATTCAAGAGACCCAGTACTTC.

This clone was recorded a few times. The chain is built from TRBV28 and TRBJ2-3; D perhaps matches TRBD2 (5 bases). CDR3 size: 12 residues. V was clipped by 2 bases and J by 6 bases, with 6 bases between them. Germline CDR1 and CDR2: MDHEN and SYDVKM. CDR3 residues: CASSLEGDTQYF. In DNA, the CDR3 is TGTGCCAGCAGTTTAGAGGGCGATACGCAGTATTTT.

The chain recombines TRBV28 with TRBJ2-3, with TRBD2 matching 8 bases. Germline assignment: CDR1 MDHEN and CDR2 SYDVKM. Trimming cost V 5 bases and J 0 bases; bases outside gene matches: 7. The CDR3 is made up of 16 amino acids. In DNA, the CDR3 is TGTGCCAGCAGTCCCCGGGCTAGCGGGAGCACAGATACGCAGTATTTT. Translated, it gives CASSPRASGSTDTQYF.

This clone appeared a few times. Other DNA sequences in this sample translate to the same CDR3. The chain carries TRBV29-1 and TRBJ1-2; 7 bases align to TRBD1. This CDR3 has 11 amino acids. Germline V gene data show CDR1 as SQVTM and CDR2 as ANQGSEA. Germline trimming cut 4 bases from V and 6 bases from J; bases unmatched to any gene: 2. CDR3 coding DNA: TGCAGCGTTGGACAGGGTAATGGCTACACCTTC. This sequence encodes CSVGQGNGYTF.